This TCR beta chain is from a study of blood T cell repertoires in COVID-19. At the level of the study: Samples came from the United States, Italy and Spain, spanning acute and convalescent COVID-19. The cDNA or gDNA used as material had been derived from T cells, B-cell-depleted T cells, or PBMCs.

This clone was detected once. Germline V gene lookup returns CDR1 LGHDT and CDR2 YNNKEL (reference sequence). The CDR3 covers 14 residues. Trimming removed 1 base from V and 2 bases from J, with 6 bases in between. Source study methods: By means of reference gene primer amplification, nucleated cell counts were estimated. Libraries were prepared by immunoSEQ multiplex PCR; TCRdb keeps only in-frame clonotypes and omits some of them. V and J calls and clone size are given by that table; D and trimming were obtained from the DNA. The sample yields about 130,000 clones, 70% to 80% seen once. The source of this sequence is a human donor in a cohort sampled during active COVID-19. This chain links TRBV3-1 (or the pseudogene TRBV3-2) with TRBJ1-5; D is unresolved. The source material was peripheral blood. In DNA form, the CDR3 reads TGTGCCAGCAGCCAAGGAGATGGCAATCAGCCCCAGCATTTT. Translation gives CASSQGDGNQPQHF.